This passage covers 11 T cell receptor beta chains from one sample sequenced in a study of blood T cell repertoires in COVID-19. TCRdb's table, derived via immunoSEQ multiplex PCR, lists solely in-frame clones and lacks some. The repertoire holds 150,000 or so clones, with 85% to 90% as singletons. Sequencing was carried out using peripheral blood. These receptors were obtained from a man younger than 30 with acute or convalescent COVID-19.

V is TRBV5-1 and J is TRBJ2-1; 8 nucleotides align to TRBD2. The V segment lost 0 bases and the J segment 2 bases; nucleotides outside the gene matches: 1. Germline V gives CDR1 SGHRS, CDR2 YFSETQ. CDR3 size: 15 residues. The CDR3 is CASSLDGGAYNEQFF. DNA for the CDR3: TGCGCCAGCAGCTTGGACGGGGGGGCCTACAATGAGCAGTTCTTC.

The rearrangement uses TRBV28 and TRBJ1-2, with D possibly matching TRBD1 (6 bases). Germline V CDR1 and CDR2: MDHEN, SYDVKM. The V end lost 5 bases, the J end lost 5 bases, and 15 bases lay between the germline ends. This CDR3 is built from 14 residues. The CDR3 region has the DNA TGTGCCAGCAGTCGGGACACCGCTCCGTATGGCTACACCTTC. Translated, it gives CASSRDTAPYGYTF.

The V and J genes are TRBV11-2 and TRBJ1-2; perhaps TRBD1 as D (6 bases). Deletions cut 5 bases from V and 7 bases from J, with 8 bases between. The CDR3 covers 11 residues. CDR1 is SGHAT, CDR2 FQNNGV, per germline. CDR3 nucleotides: TGTGCCAGCAGCAACAGGGCTGGCTACACCTTC. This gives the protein CASSNRAGYTF.

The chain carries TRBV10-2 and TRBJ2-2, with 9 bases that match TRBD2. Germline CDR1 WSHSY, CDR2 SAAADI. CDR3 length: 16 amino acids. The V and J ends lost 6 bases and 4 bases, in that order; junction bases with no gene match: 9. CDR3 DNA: TGCGCCAGCAGGGATAGATTAGCGGGGGTCACCGGGGAGCTGTTTTTT. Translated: CASRDRLAGVTGELFF.

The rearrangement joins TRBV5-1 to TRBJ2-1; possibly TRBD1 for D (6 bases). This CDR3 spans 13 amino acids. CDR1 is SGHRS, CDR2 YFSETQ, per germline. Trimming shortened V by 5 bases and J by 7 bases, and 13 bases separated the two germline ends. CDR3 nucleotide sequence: TGCGCCAGCAGAACAGGGCTCTTGAATGAGCAGTTCTTC. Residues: CASRTGLLNEQFF.

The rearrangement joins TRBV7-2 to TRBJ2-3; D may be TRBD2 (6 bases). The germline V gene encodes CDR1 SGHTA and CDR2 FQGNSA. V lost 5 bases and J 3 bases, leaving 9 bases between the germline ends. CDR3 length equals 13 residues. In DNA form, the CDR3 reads TGTGCCAGCAGCCCGGGACTTACAGATACGCAGTATTTT. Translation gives CASSPGLTDTQYF.

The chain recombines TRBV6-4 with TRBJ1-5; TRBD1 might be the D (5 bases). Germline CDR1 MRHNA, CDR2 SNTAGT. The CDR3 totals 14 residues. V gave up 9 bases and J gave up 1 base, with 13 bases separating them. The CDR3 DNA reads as TGTGCCAGGCTAAGACGGGGGAGCAATCAGCCCCAGCATTTT. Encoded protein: CARLRRGSNQPQHF.

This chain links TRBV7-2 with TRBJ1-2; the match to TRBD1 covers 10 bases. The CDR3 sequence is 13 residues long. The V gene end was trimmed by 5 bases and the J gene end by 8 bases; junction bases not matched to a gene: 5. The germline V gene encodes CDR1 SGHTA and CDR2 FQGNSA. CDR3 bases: TGTGCCAGCAGCCCGACAGGGGGCTTAGGCTACACCTTC. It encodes CASSPTGGLGYTF.

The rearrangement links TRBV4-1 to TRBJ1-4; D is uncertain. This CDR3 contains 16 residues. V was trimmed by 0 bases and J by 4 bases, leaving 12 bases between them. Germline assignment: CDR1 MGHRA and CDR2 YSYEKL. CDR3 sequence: CASSQDRSQINEKLFF. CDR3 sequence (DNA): TGCGCCAGCAGCCAAGATCGGTCACAGATTAATGAAAAACTGTTTTTT.

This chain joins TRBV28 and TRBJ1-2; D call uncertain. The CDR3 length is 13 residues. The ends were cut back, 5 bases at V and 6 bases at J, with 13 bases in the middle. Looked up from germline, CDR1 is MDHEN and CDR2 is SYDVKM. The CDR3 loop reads CASSPPVLNGYTF. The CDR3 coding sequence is TGTGCCAGCAGTCCCCCGGTTTTGAATGGCTACACCTTC.

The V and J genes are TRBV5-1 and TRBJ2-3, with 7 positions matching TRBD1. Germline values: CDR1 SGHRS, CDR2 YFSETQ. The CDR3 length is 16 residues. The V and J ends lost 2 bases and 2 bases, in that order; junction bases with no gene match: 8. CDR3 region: CASSFEGAYFTDTQYF. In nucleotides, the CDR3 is TGCGCCAGCAGCTTTGAGGGGGCCTACTTCACAGATACGCAGTATTTT.